This T cell receptor (beta chain) was identified in a study of T-cell memory formation after mild COVID-19. Study background: TCR clusters were mostly donor specific.

Of note for this clonotype: What it recognizes is unknown.

TCRdb re-called the 5' RACE reads with MiXCR, one entry per CDR3 protein. The data hold tens of thousands of distinct CDR3 sequences, with about a sixth observed a single time. The study, taken as a whole, reports: Among CD4+ contracting clones, most were CM and EM, and CD8+ ones EMRA. Researchers found some responding clones in pre-infection memory, a sign that cross-reactive memory joined.

The junction had 5 bases not matched to a gene; V was cut back by 1 base and J by 4 bases. Germline CDR1 LGHNA, CDR2 YSLEER. This CDR3 contains 15 residues. Material for sequencing was PBMCs or a T cell subset sorted from them (not recorded which). This clonotype originated in an adult woman who had mild COVID-19 (a few samples of this study predate the infection). Cell type and time point are not known. The genes are TRBV4-3 and TRBJ2-7, with 9 bases lining up with TRBD2. Here the CDR3 reads CASSQAAGGPYEQYF. DNA for the CDR3: TGCGCCAGCAGCCAAGCGGCGGGAGGGCCATACGAGCAGTACTTC.